One and the same sample provided the 32 T cell receptor beta chains below, sequenced in a study of blood T cell repertoires in COVID-19. TCRdb keeps only in-frame clones here, not all; method: immunoSEQ multiplex PCR. This table has around 230,000 clones, roughly 84% appearing once. The specimen sequenced was peripheral blood. These TCRs come from a man in his forties who had recovered from COVID-19.

The chain couples TRBV5-5 to TRBJ1-1; 9 positions agree with TRBD1. The germline V gene has CDR1 SGHKS and CDR2 YYEKEE (reference sequence). The V and J ends lost 4 bases and 4 bases, in that order; junction bases with no gene match: 5. CDR3 length: 14 amino acids. CDR3 DNA sequence: TGTGCCAGCAGCGCACAGGGGGCTCGCACTGAAGCTTTCTTT. Protein: CASSAQGARTEAFF.

This clone has a handful of counts. The V and J genes are TRBV18 and TRBJ1-2, with 7 bases identical to TRBD1. With V trimmed by 3 bases and J by 2 bases, 0 bases remained unmatched. Germline lookup yields CDR1 KGHSH and CDR2 LQKENI. This CDR3 spans 13 amino acids. The CDR3 bases are TGTGCCAGCTCACCGGGACAGAACTATGGCTACACCTTC. Its protein product is CASSPGQNYGYTF.

The rearrangement uses TRBV5-1 and TRBJ1-2, with D perhaps matching TRBD1 (5 bases). The CDR3 runs 17 residues. V was clipped by 4 bases and J by 4 bases, with 23 bases between them. CDR1 SGHRS and CDR2 YFSETQ come from the germline V gene. The CDR3, as DNA: TGCGCCAGCAGCCGCCGGGGGACGCCGGATCACCTCTATGGCTACACCTTC. This translates into CASSRRGTPDHLYGYTF.

The gene calls are TRBV9 and TRBJ2-7; 12 nucleotides agree with TRBD1. Trimming at V came to 3 bases and at J to 3 bases, leaving 4 bases not matched to a gene. The CDR3 has 15 residues. Germline values: CDR1 SGDLS, CDR2 YYNGEE. The CDR3 sequence is CASSEGTGGFYEQYF. CDR3 DNA: TGTGCCAGCAGCGAGGGGACAGGGGGCTTCTACGAGCAGTACTTC. Combining the CDR3 with reference TRBV9 and TRBJ2-7 gives the whole variable domain DSGVTQTPKHLITATGQRVTLRCSPRSGDLSVYWYQQSLDQGLQFLIQYYNGEERAKGNILERFSAQQFPDLHSELNLSSLELGDSALYFCASSEGTGGFYEQYFGPGTRLTVT.

This chain uses TRBV6-5 with TRBJ2-3; 7 bases line up with TRBD1. The CDR3 totals 11 residues. Looked up from germline, CDR1 is MNHEY and CDR2 is SVGAGI. V lost 4 bases, J lost 12 bases, and 4 bases stayed unmatched. CDR3 sequence (DNA): TGTGCCAGCAGTTGGACAGGTCTCCAGTATTTT. Translated, it gives CASSWTGLQYF.

V usage is TRBV28 and J usage is TRBJ2-7, with 10 bases fitting TRBD2. Per germline, CDR1 MDHEN and CDR2 SYDVKM. With 6 bases clipped from V and 5 bases from J, the junction kept 13 bases outside the gene matches. The CDR3 runs 16 residues. CDR3 protein: CASSNSLGLASHEQYF. Written as DNA, the CDR3 is TGTGCCAGCAGCAATAGTCTGGGACTAGCGAGTCACGAGCAGTACTTC.

This clone has just one count. The chain combines TRBV27 with TRBJ1-1; maybe TRBD1 (6 bases). The CDR3 spans 14 residues. Germline CDR1 MNHEY, CDR2 SMNVEV (reference sequence). The germline V and J ends were trimmed by 2 bases and 2 bases, with 9 bases remaining between them. The CDR3 protein is CASSLGTLNTEAFF. The CDR3 DNA is TGTGCCAGCAGTTTAGGGACACTCAACACTGAAGCTTTCTTT.

The chain joins TRBV30 to TRBJ1-5; no definite D call. V gave up 2 bases and J gave up 7 bases, with 15 bases separating them. The CDR3 loop spans 14 amino acids. The V gene's germline CDR1 is GTSNPN and CDR2 SVGIG (reference sequence). CDR3 sequence: CAWSRGPSGQPQHF. The DNA of the CDR3 is TGTGCCTGGAGTAGAGGGCCCAGTGGGCAGCCCCAGCATTTT.

V usage is TRBV3-1 (or the pseudogene TRBV3-2) and J usage is TRBJ2-2; 11 positions match TRBD2. CDR1 and CDR2 (germline): LGHDT, YNNKEL (reference sequence). The CDR3 runs 19 residues. With V trimmed by 1 base and J by 5 bases, 12 bases remained unmatched. For the CDR3, the DNA is TGTGCCAGCAGCCAAGTCCCGACTAGCGGGACAAGAGGGACCGGGGAGCTGTTTTTT. Amino acid sequence: CASSQVPTSGTRGTGELFF.

The V and J genes are TRBV6-2 or TRBV6-3 and TRBJ2-1; 12 bases are shared with TRBD2. The CDR3 consists of 19 residues. With V trimmed by 0 bases and J by 2 bases, 8 bases remained unmatched. CDR1 and CDR2 from the germline V gene are MNHEY and SVGEGT. The CDR3: CASSYSLAGGARTYNEQFF. The CDR3 region has the DNA TGTGCCAGCAGTTACTCACTAGCGGGGGGCGCAAGAACCTACAATGAGCAGTTCTTC.

In DNA, the CDR3 is TGCGCCAGCAGCCTCCGGGCATCAAGCGGGACAGGGGAGCAGTACTTC. The encoded protein is CASSLRASSGTGEQYF. J is TRBJ2-7 and V is TRBV4-3; 9 positions match TRBD1. Germline assignment: CDR1 LGHNA and CDR2 YSLEER. This CDR3 has 16 residues. The junction had 14 bases not matched to a gene; V was cut back by 4 bases and J by 7 bases.

The chain has TRBV11-2 and TRBJ1-2; 7 bases line up with TRBD1. The germline V gene encodes CDR1 SGHAT and CDR2 FQNNGV. This CDR3 has 16 amino acids. V trimming: 3 bases; J trimming: 4 bases; junction bases outside the gene matches: 11. The CDR3 coding sequence is TGTGCCAGCAGCTTCCACCGGGACAGACCATTCTATGGCTACACCTTC. Translation gives CASSFHRDRPFYGYTF.

The CDR3 loop is CASSQGGGGYTF. CDR3 DNA: TGTGCCAGCAGCCAAGGGGGTGGCGGCTACACCTTC. The chain is built from TRBV6-5 and TRBJ1-2; TRBD1 is a possible D gene (6 bases). CDR1 MNHEY and CDR2 SVGAGI come from the germline V gene. The CDR3 totals 12 residues. The V end lost 6 bases, the J end lost 8 bases, and 13 bases lay between the germline ends.

This chain connects TRBV6-5 to TRBJ2-2; 8 positions agree with TRBD2. Germline V gene lookup returns CDR1 MNHEY and CDR2 SVGAGI. J lost 6 bases, V lost 6 bases, and 3 bases had no gene match. The CDR3 runs to 13 residues. This CDR3 is CASRLSGAGELFF. CDR3 nucleotide sequence: TGTGCCAGCAGGCTTAGCGGGGCCGGGGAGCTGTTTTTT.

The genes are TRBV5-1 and TRBJ1-2; 8 nucleotides line up with TRBD1. The germline gives CDR1 SGHRS, CDR2 YFSETQ. V was pared by 0 bases and J by 6 bases, with 7 bases of the junction left unmatched. The length of the CDR3 is 15 residues. The chain's CDR3 is CASSLEAGGADGYTF. CDR3 nucleotides: TGCGCCAGCAGCTTGGAGGCAGGGGGCGCGGATGGCTACACCTTC.

This clone occurred a few times. The chain employs TRBV5-1 and TRBJ2-2, with 9 bases fitting TRBD2. With V trimmed by 3 bases and J by 2 bases, 5 bases remained unmatched. Germline CDR1 SGHRS, CDR2 YFSETQ. The length of the CDR3 is 16 residues. As DNA, the CDR3 is TGCGCCAGCAGCTGGCCGGGACTAGCAAACACCGGGGAGCTGTTTTTT. This sequence encodes CASSWPGLANTGELFF.

The chain joins TRBV12-3 or TRBV12-4 to TRBJ1-6; the D is unclear. The CDR3 length is 12 residues. The V end was cut by 6 bases, the J end by 13 bases, with 13 bases between. The CDR3 is CASSPRRFPLHF. The CDR3 bases are TGTGCCAGCAGCCCTAGGCGGTTTCCCCTCCACTTT.

This clone has more than one count but fewer than ten. V usage is TRBV10-3 and J usage is TRBJ1-5; 8 nucleotides agree with TRBD1. Germline-derived CDR1 and CDR2 are ENHRY and SYGVKD. The CDR3 has 15 residues. With 3 bases clipped from V and 2 bases from J, the junction kept 3 bases outside the gene matches. The CDR3 nucleotides are TGTGCCATCAGTGAACTGGACAGGGGCAATCAGCCCCAGCATTTT. Amino acid sequence: CAISELDRGNQPQHF.

J is TRBJ1-2 and V is TRBV2; D is unresolved. The CDR3 is 12 residues long. Trimming stripped 7 bases from V and 5 bases from J, with 11 bases between. CDR1 is SNHLY and CDR2 is FYNNEI in the germline V gene. The CDR3: CASTSIRYGYTF. CDR3 bases: TGTGCCAGCACCTCTATTCGGTATGGCTACACCTTC.

This clone was recorded a few times. This chain connects TRBV5-6 to TRBJ1-1; TRBD1 agrees at 7 bases. The germline V gene has CDR1 SGHDT and CDR2 YYEEEE. V shed 4 bases and J 9 bases; nucleotides not matched to a gene: 6. CDR3 length equals 12 residues. CDR3 nucleotides: TGTGCCAGCAGCCCGGGGACAGCTCAAGCTTTCTTT. Amino acids: CASSPGTAQAFF. The full variable domain, completed using reference TRBV5-6 and TRBJ1-1, is DAGVTQSPTHLIKTRGQQVTLRCSPKSGHDTVSWYQQALGQGPQFIFQYYEEEERQRGNFPDRFSGHQFPNYSSELNVNALLLGDSALYLCASSPGTAQAFFGQGTRLTVV.

This clone was found a few times. The chain recombines TRBV2 with TRBJ2-3; TRBD1 might be the D (5 bases). The CDR3 runs 13 residues. V shed 6 bases and J shed 5 bases, with 12 bases lying between them. Germline lookup yields CDR1 SNHLY and CDR2 FYNNEI. CDR3 region: CASRTVGLDTQYF. The CDR3 DNA sequence: TGTGCCAGCAGGACAGTGGGTCTAGATACGCAGTATTTT.

The rearrangement joins TRBV23-1 to TRBJ2-1, with 11 bases fitting TRBD1. TRBV23-1 is known as an ORF, though its function is uncertain. Trimming took 5 bases from V and 8 from J; bases not matched to a gene: 11. The CDR3 totals 16 residues. The CDR3 loop is CASSTEGDRGYDEQFF. In DNA, the CDR3 is TGCGCCAGCAGTACGGAGGGGGACAGGGGGTACGATGAGCAGTTCTTC.

V usage is TRBV7-9 and J usage is TRBJ2-3; possibly TRBD1 for D (5 bases). V lost 4 bases to trimming and J lost 0 bases, with 14 bases between them. This CDR3 spans 16 amino acids. The germline CDR1 and CDR2 sequences are SEHNR and FQNEAQ (reference sequence). The CDR3 DNA follows: TGTGCCAGCAGCTCTATCCGGACACTAAGCACAGATACGCAGTATTTT. This encodes CASSSIRTLSTDTQYF.

This chain connects TRBV5-1 to TRBJ2-1; 13 nucleotides line up with TRBD2. This CDR3 contains 15 residues. The J segment lost 12 bases and the V segment lost 0 bases, leaving 6 bases of the junction unmatched. Looked up from germline, CDR1 is SGHRS and CDR2 is YFSETQ. In DNA form, the CDR3 reads TGCGCCAGCAGCTTGGAAGGACTAGCGGGGGAGGGGCAGTTCTTC. Its protein is CASSLEGLAGEGQFF.

The chain uses TRBV2 and TRBJ2-7; 10 positions agree with TRBD2. The CDR3 is made up of 15 amino acids. Per the germline V gene, CDR1 is SNHLY and CDR2 is FYNNEI. V lost 0 bases, J lost 4 bases, and 3 bases stayed unmatched. CDR3 in DNA: TGTGCCAGCAGTGAAGCGGCTAGCGGGAGTTACGAGCAGTACTTC. It is translated as CASSEAASGSYEQYF.

This clone was observed a few times. This sequence joins TRBV27 and TRBJ2-7, with D unclear. The CDR3 sequence is 14 residues long. Trimming removed 1 base from V and 3 bases from J, with 10 bases in between. In germline, CDR1 is MNHEY, CDR2 SMNVEV (reference sequence). CDR3 sequence: CASSLFPGSYEQYF. CDR3 bases: TGTGCCAGCAGTTTATTCCCAGGAAGCTACGAGCAGTACTTC.

The V gene is TRBV5-8, the J gene TRBJ2-7, with D perhaps matching TRBD2 (5 bases). This CDR3 is 13 amino acids long. Deletions cut 0 bases from V and 5 bases from J, with 9 bases between. CDR1 and CDR2 (germline): SGHTS, YDEGEE. CDR3 bases: TGTGCCAGCAGCTTGGGGCCGAGGGACGAGCAGTACTTC. Protein sequence: CASSLGPRDEQYF.

This clone was counted at least ten times. The chain carries TRBV7-9 and TRBJ1-2; TRBD1 matches 7 bases. CDR3 length: 16 amino acids. Germline V gene sequence: CDR1 SEHNR, CDR2 FQNEAQ (reference sequence). V trimming: 5 bases; J trimming: 4 bases; junction bases outside the gene matches: 13. Here the CDR3 reads CASSARTGDHLYGYTF. CDR3 in DNA: TGTGCCAGCAGCGCCCGGACAGGAGATCATCTCTATGGCTACACCTTC.

The sample holds one count of this clone. Distinct nucleotide sequences in the sample also encode this CDR3. The chain uses TRBV2 and TRBJ1-1; TRBD1 agrees at 7 bases. Germline loops: CDR1 SNHLY, CDR2 FYNNEI. V trimming: 5 bases; J trimming: 1 base; junction bases outside the gene matches: 4. The CDR3 runs 14 residues. DNA of the CDR3: TGTGCCAGCAGTCGACAGGGAGGGAACACTGAAGCTTTCTTT. Encoded protein: CASSRQGGNTEAFF.

The chain recombines TRBV28 with TRBJ2-2; D unclear. CDR1 and CDR2 (germline): MDHEN, SYDVKM. The CDR3 has 13 residues. The ends were cut back, 3 bases at V and 6 bases at J, with 8 bases in the middle. The CDR3 loop reads CASSFPVAGELFF. CDR3 DNA sequence: TGTGCCAGCAGTTTTCCGGTCGCCGGGGAGCTGTTTTTT.

This rearrangement joins TRBV7-2 to TRBJ1-1; weak D call: TRBD1 (5 bases). The CDR3 extends over 13 amino acids. Trimming shortened V by 5 bases and J by 6 bases, and 13 bases separated the two germline ends. Per the germline V gene, CDR1 is SGHTA and CDR2 is FQGNSA. This chain's CDR3 is CASSRGWGAEAFF. For the CDR3, the DNA is TGTGCCAGCAGCAGGGGTTGGGGTGCTGAAGCTTTCTTT. The full variable domain, with the rest looked up from reference TRBV7-2 and TRBJ1-1, is GAGVSQSPSNKVTEKGKDVELRCDPISGHTALYWYRQSLGQGLEFLIYFQGNSAPDKSGLPSDRFSAERTGGSVSTLTIQRTQQEDSAVYLCASSRGWGAEAFFGQGTRLTVV.

The genes are TRBV19 and TRBJ1-6, with 9 bases lining up with TRBD1. The ends lost 7 bases at V and 9 bases at J; junction bases unmatched: 4. The CDR3 has 13 residues. Looked up from germline, CDR1 is LNHDA and CDR2 is SQIVND (reference sequence). The CDR3 protein is CASTGTGTSPLHF. The DNA for the CDR3 is TGTGCCAGTACCGGGACAGGGACTTCACCCCTCCACTTT. Filled out from reference TRBV19 and TRBJ1-6, the complete variable domain reads DGGITQSPKYLFRKEGQNVTLSCEQNLNHDAMYWYRQDPGQGLRLIYYSQIVNDFQKGDIAEGYSVSREKKESFPLTVTSAQKNPTAFYLCASTGTGTSPLHFGNGTRLTVT.